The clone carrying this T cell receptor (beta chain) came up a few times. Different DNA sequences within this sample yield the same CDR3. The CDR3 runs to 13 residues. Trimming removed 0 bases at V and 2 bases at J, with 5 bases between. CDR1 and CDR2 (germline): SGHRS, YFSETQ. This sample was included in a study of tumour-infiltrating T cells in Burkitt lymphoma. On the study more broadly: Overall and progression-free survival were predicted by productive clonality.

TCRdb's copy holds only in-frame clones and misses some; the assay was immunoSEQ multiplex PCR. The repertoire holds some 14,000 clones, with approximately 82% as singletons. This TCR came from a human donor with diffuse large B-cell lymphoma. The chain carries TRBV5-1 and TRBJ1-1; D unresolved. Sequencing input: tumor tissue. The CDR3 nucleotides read TGCGCCAGCAGCTTGGGGGTCAACACTGAAGCTTTCTTT. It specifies CASSLGVNTEAFF.